A single sample gave rise to the 15 T cell receptor beta chains below, sequenced in a study. TCRdb used MiXCR to reprocess the 5' RACE reads, holding one entry per CDR3 protein. The sample holds some 45,000 distinct CDR3 sequences; more than 25% are singletons and the top ten take roughly 2%. Material: naive CD4+ T cells sorted from blood. Subset meaning: naive CD4+ T cells, CD4+CD45RA+CD25-. Source of these receptors: a female donor with breast cancer.

The chain carries TRBV20-1 and TRBJ2-3; 8 positions match TRBD1. Germline assignment: CDR1 DFQATT and CDR2 SNEGSKA (reference sequence). The CDR3 totals 14 residues. Trimming cost V 6 bases and J 2 bases; bases outside gene matches: 7. This chain's CDR3 is CSARQDRATDTQYF. CDR3 DNA sequence: TGCAGTGCCAGACAGGACAGGGCCACAGATACGCAGTATTTT.

The V call is TRBV20-1, the J call TRBJ2-6; no clear D. The CDR3 consists of 15 residues. Germline CDR1 DFQATT, CDR2 SNEGSKA (reference sequence). V lost 2 bases and J 1 base, leaving 9 bases between the germline ends. The CDR3 loop is CSARTFGSGANVLTF. The DNA for the CDR3 is TGCAGTGCTAGAACGTTCGGTTCTGGGGCCAACGTCCTGACTTTC.

The chain joins TRBV5-1 to TRBJ2-2; TRBD2 might be the D (5 bases). Trimming took 2 bases from V and 0 from J, leaving 11 bases between them. This CDR3 is 16 amino acids long. Germline CDR1 is SGHRS and CDR2 is YFSETQ. CDR3 DNA: TGCGCCAGCAGCTTCACAGCGGCCGCGAACACCGGGGAGCTGTTTTTT. It translates to CASSFTAAANTGELFF.

This clonotype occurred a few times. V and J are TRBV4-1 and TRBJ2-7, with 7 bases lining up with TRBD2. Per germline, CDR1 MGHRA and CDR2 YSYEKL. The CDR3 runs 14 residues. With 3 bases clipped from V and 3 bases from J, the junction kept 5 bases outside the gene matches. CDR3 sequence: CASSQGREYYEQYF. DNA for the CDR3: TGCGCCAGCAGCCAGGGGCGGGAGTACTACGAGCAGTACTTC.

This clonotype appeared a few times. The rearrangement links TRBV12-3 or TRBV12-4 to TRBJ2-1, with D perhaps TRBD1 or TRBD2 (5 bases each). The CDR3 sequence is 12 residues long. The V end lost 7 bases, the J end lost 4 bases, and 8 bases lay between the germline ends. CDR3: CASTEGYNEQFF. CDR3 sequence (DNA): TGTGCCAGCACCGAGGGGTACAATGAGCAGTTCTTC.

This clonotype was seen at least ten times. The rearrangement uses TRBV6-2 or TRBV6-3 and TRBJ2-7, with 11 bases identical to TRBD2. The germline CDR1 and CDR2 sequences are MNHEY and SVGEGT. V trimming: 6 bases; J trimming: 4 bases; junction bases outside the gene matches: 8. This CDR3 contains 15 residues. Written as DNA, the CDR3 is TGTGCCAGCAGCGTCACTAGCGGGAGCGGATACGAGCAGTACTTC. Translated, it gives CASSVTSGSGYEQYF.

This clonotype showed up just a few times. The chain combines TRBV6-5 with TRBJ2-5; D is unresolved. Germline V gives CDR1 MNHEY, CDR2 SVGAGI. The CDR3 is 11 residues long. Between the trimmed V and J ends, which lost 5 bases and 5 bases, there was a span of 6 bases. The CDR3 here is CASSQYETQYF. The CDR3, as DNA: TGTGCCAGCAGTCAATATGAGACCCAGTACTTC.

CDR3 bases: TGCAGCGTTGAAGGACTAGTAAAAGATACGCAGTATTTT. It encodes CSVEGLVKDTQYF. V usage is TRBV29-1 and J usage is TRBJ2-3; tentative D call: TRBD2 (6 bases). Trimming cost V 1 base and J 5 bases, with 10 bases left between them. The V gene's germline CDR1 is SQVTM and CDR2 ANQGSEA. This CDR3 comprises 13 residues.

The genes are TRBV2 and TRBJ1-3; 10 bases are a match to TRBD1. V dropped 4 bases and J dropped 3; count of bases not matched to a gene: 6. Per the germline V gene, CDR1 is SNHLY and CDR2 is FYNNEI. The CDR3 has 16 residues. CDR3 in DNA: TGTGCCAGCAGTGTCAGGGACAGGGGCTATGGAAACACCATATATTTT. Translated, it gives CASSVRDRGYGNTIYF.

This clonotype was seen a handful of times. V and J are TRBV4-2 and TRBJ1-2; perhaps TRBD1 as D (5 bases). V lost 4 bases and J 0 bases, leaving 12 bases between the germline ends. The germline V gene has CDR1 LGHNA and CDR2 YNFKEQ. The CDR3 has 15 residues. CDR3 loop: CASSPRGDSNYGYTF. CDR3 in DNA: TGTGCCAGCAGCCCCCGAGGGGACTCTAACTATGGCTACACCTTC.

The rearrangement joins TRBV5-4 to TRBJ2-5, with 10 bases identical to TRBD2. The CDR3 totals 18 residues. V shed 1 base, J shed 0 bases, and the junction held 9 bases outside the gene matches. Per germline, CDR1 SGHNT and CDR2 YYREEE (reference sequence). The DNA of the CDR3 is TGTGCCAGCAGCTTGTTAGGCCGGACTAGCGGAGACCAAGAGACCCAGTACTTC. Translating gives CASSLLGRTSGDQETQYF.

This chain uses TRBV5-1 with TRBJ2-2; 10 positions agree with TRBD1. Germline CDR1 reads SGHRS; CDR2 reads YFSETQ. The CDR3 sequence is 18 residues long. The junction had 12 bases not matched to a gene; V was cut back by 3 bases and J by 4 bases. CDR3 DNA: TGCGCCAGCAGCTCCTTTTTTCCAGGGACAGGGGTCACCGGGGAGCTGTTTTTT. The encoded protein is CASSSFFPGTGVTGELFF. The entire variable domain, with the rest obtained from reference TRBV5-1 and TRBJ2-2, is as follows: KAGVTQTPRYLIKTRGQQVTLSCSPISGHRSVSWYQQTPGQGLQFLFEYFSETQRNKGNFPGRFSGRQFSNSRSEMNVSTLELGDSALYLCASSSFFPGTGVTGELFFGEGSRLTVL.

The V call is TRBV30, the J call TRBJ1-1; D is possibly TRBD1 (6 bases). The CDR3 is made up of 14 amino acids. The germline gives CDR1 GTSNPN, CDR2 SVGIG (reference sequence). V was pared by 5 bases and J by 0 bases, with 13 bases between. The CDR3 region is CAWEGDLMNTEAFF. The CDR3 DNA reads as TGTGCCTGGGAGGGGGATTTGATGAACACTGAAGCTTTCTTT.

The chain carries TRBV12-3 or TRBV12-4 and TRBJ2-5, with 8 nucleotides matching TRBD2. This CDR3 is 15 amino acids long. V shed 1 base, J shed 2 bases, and the junction held 3 bases outside the gene matches. The chain's CDR3 is CASSLGREAQETQYF. The DNA for the CDR3 is TGTGCCAGCAGTTTAGGGCGGGAGGCACAAGAGACCCAGTACTTC.

This clonotype was detected only a few times. The chain recombines TRBV30 with TRBJ1-6; D gene uncertain. The CDR3 runs to 12 residues. The germline V and J ends were trimmed by 5 bases and 8 bases, with 10 bases remaining between them. Germline values: CDR1 GTSNPN, CDR2 SVGIG (reference sequence). The CDR3 region has the DNA TGTGCCTGGGCGGAGGTCTATTCACCCCTCCACTTT. Its protein is CAWAEVYSPLHF.